This TCR beta chain was recovered during a study of blood T cell repertoires in COVID-19. CDR1 is LNHDA and CDR2 is SQIVND in the germline V gene (reference sequence). The CDR3 consists of 16 residues. V dropped 6 bases and J dropped 2 bases, with 19 bases sitting between them. Sequencing was performed with immunoSEQ multiplex PCR; in TCRdb, only in-frame clones are kept and a portion is missing. The data hold some 110,000 clones, with over 55% observed a single time. The sequenced sample was peripheral blood. This rearrangement joins TRBV19 to TRBJ1-2, with D tentatively TRBD1 (5 bases). The receptor's source is a human donor with acute or convalescent COVID-19. The donor label of this sample is uncertain. CDR3 sequence: CASRHPFIRGNYGYTF. CDR3 sequence (DNA): TGTGCCAGTAGGCACCCTTTTATCCGGGGGAACTATGGCTACACCTTC.